These 20 T cell receptor beta chains share one sample of origin, sequenced in a study of T cell repertoires in cytomegalovirus infection. MiXCR was run by TCRdb on the reads, yielding one entry per CDR3 protein. The sample has some 920,000 distinct CDR3 sequences; around 30% are singletons. Their antigen targets remain unknown. Sequencing used cultured CD8+ T cells from PBMCs, obtained from culture after CMV antigen stimulation. The receptors shown here come from a human donor in good health (CMV status not recorded). Some clones in this sample may be carry-over from other donors' samples.

This clonotype was detected a few times. The chain combines TRBV7-9 with TRBJ2-2, with 7 nucleotides matching TRBD1. The germline gives CDR1 SEHNR, CDR2 FQNEAQ (reference sequence). The CDR3 loop spans 16 amino acids. V trimming: 7 bases; J trimming: 4 bases; junction bases outside the gene matches: 12. CDR3 in amino acids: CASTGQPDESTGELFF. CDR3 nucleotide sequence: TGTGCCAGCACGGGACAGCCGGATGAGAGCACCGGGGAGCTGTTTTTT.

CDR3 nucleotide sequence: TGTGCCACCCAAAGGGGAGATCTCACAGATACGCAGTATTTT. It codes for CATQRGDLTDTQYF. The chain has TRBV27 and TRBJ2-3, with D perhaps given as TRBD1 or TRBD2 (5 bases each). The CDR3 has 14 residues. V was cut by 10 bases and J by 2 bases, with 16 bases left in between. Germline CDR1 is MNHEY and CDR2 is SMNVEV (reference sequence).

The chain joins TRBV7-2 to TRBJ2-2; 9 bases match TRBD1. Looked up from germline, CDR1 is SGHTA and CDR2 is FQGNSA. J was trimmed by 2 bases and V by 2 bases; bases with no gene match: 21. The CDR3 is 22 amino acids. CDR3 nucleotides: TGTGCCAGCAGCTTAACCCCGGGATGGGACAGGGTACCCCCTCCTAACACCGGGGAGCTGTTTTTT. Its translation: CASSLTPGWDRVPPPNTGELFF.

The rearrangement links TRBV6-2 or TRBV6-3 to TRBJ1-5; a weak D match, TRBD1 (5 bases). Germline CDR1 reads MNHEY; CDR2 reads SVGEGT. The CDR3 consists of 12 residues. Trimming took 7 bases from V and 3 from J, leaving 7 bases between them. DNA for the CDR3: TGTGCCAGCATGACAGTCAATCAGCCCCAGCATTTT. Residues: CASMTVNQPQHF.

CDR3 in amino acids: CASSRTSGGIYNEQFF. The CDR3, as DNA: TGTGCCAGCAGCAGGACTAGCGGGGGGATATACAATGAGCAGTTCTTC. V gene TRBV6-5 combines with J gene TRBJ2-1, with 14 bases aligning to TRBD2. Unmatched junction bases numbered 5, after V lost 6 bases and J lost 4 bases. This CDR3 has 16 residues. Germline values: CDR1 MNHEY, CDR2 SVGAGI.

The chain joins TRBV7-6 to TRBJ2-5, with 8 nucleotides matching TRBD2. V dropped 2 bases and J dropped 5; count of bases not matched to a gene: 7. CDR3 length equals 15 residues. Germline lookup yields CDR1 SGHVS and CDR2 FNYEAQ. In DNA, the CDR3 is TGTGCCAGCAGCTTAACGGGGGGGGCCGGTGAGACCCAGTACTTC. Encoded protein: CASSLTGGAGETQYF.

This rearrangement joins TRBV20-1 to TRBJ2-3; D is undetermined. CDR3 length: 14 amino acids. Looked up from germline, CDR1 is DFQATT and CDR2 is SNEGSKA (reference sequence). V was shortened by 3 bases and J by 0 bases, with 10 bases between the two germline ends. This CDR3 is CSASSSTSTDTQYF. The CDR3 DNA reads TGCAGTGCTAGTAGCTCTACTAGCACAGATACGCAGTATTTT.

This clonotype was detected a few times. The chain has TRBV12-3 or TRBV12-4 and TRBJ2-3, with no clear D. The CDR3 has 15 amino acids. V gave up 5 bases and J gave up 1 base, with 13 bases separating them. CDR3 amino acids: CASSPEDYRTDTQYF. Here the CDR3 DNA reads TGTGCCAGCAGTCCCGAGGATTACCGCACAGATACGCAGTATTTT.

The V call is TRBV5-1, the J call TRBJ2-1, with 11 bases fitting TRBD1. The CDR3 totals 17 residues. Germline trimming cut 4 bases from V and 2 bases from J; bases unmatched to any gene: 8. Looked up from germline, CDR1 is SGHRS and CDR2 is YFSETQ. CDR3 nucleotides: TGCGCCAGCAGCCCGTGGACAGGGGGCATCACCTACAATGAGCAGTTCTTC. It specifies CASSPWTGGITYNEQFF.

The table lists this clonotype with many counts. This rearrangement joins TRBV7-9 to TRBJ1-2; a possible D gene is TRBD1 (5 bases). This CDR3 spans 13 amino acids. V was pared by 7 bases and J by 7 bases, with 16 bases between. Per germline, CDR1 SEHNR and CDR2 FQNEAQ (reference sequence). The CDR3 DNA reads TGTGCCAGCAACCGAGAGGCAGGGTTTGGCTACACCTTC. Translation: CASNREAGFGYTF.

The chain is built from TRBV3-1 and TRBJ1-5; D is unresolved. The germline V gene encodes CDR1 LGHDT and CDR2 YNNKEL (reference sequence). Trimming took 4 bases from V and 6 from J, leaving 7 bases between them. CDR3 length: 12 amino acids. CDR3 bases: TGTGCCAGCAGCCGGACCAGTCAGCCCCAGCATTTT. Translated: CASSRTSQPQHF. Based on the CDR3 plus reference TRBV3-1 and TRBJ1-5, the full variable domain is DTAVSQTPKYLVTQMGNDKSIKCEQNLGHDTMYWYKQDSKKFLKIMFSYNNKELIINETVPNRFSPKSPDKAHLNLHINSLELGDSAVYFCASSRTSQPQHFGDGTRLSIL.

This clonotype was counted only a few times. V usage is TRBV4-2 and J usage is TRBJ2-1, with TRBD2 as a possible D gene (7 bases). This CDR3 has 15 amino acids. V lost 0 bases, J lost 7 bases, and 13 bases lay in between. Germline V gives CDR1 LGHNA, CDR2 YNFKEQ. Here the CDR3 reads CASSQDAGARNEQFF. The CDR3 region has the DNA TGTGCCAGCAGCCAAGATGCGGGGGCTCGGAATGAGCAGTTCTTC.

The sample holds many counts of this clonotype. CDR3 sequence (DNA): TGCGCCAGCAGCACGGGACAGGGAAACGGGAATGAAAAACTGTTTTTT. This sequence encodes CASSTGQGNGNEKLFF. The chain carries TRBV4-3 and TRBJ1-4; TRBD1 agrees at 9 bases. Losses at the gene ends were 5 bases for V and 5 bases for J; bases not matched to a gene: 9. This CDR3 spans 16 amino acids. Germline values: CDR1 LGHNA, CDR2 YSLEER.

The J gene is TRBJ2-7, the V gene TRBV2; tentatively, D is TRBD1 (6 bases). The CDR3 totals 16 residues. Germline V gives CDR1 SNHLY, CDR2 FYNNEI. Trimming removed 7 bases at V and 4 bases at J, with 23 bases between. As DNA, the CDR3 is TGTGCCAGCATCCTTCCTTTAAGGGGACATCCTTACGAGCAGTACGTC. This gives the protein CASILPLRGHPYEQYV.

This clonotype was counted a few times. The gene calls are TRBV7-2 and TRBJ2-5, with D perhaps TRBD2 (7 bases). CDR1 SGHTA and CDR2 FQGNSA come from the germline V gene. V was shortened by 8 bases and J by 2 bases, with 18 bases between the two germline ends. The CDR3 consists of 15 residues. The DNA of the CDR3 is TGTGCCAGCGGCGTGGGCGGGGGCCCTCAAGAGACCCAGTACTTC. Protein product: CASGVGGGPQETQYF.

V gene TRBV9 combines with J gene TRBJ2-3; 9 bases match TRBD2. The length of the CDR3 is 16 residues. Germline V gene sequence: CDR1 SGDLS, CDR2 YYNGEE. V was pared by 0 bases and J by 3 bases, with 5 bases of the junction left unmatched. The CDR3 region is CASSVVASGATDTQYF. CDR3 in DNA: TGTGCCAGCAGCGTAGTGGCTAGCGGGGCGACAGATACGCAGTATTTT.

The chain employs TRBV12-3 or TRBV12-4 and TRBJ2-2; D remains unclear. This CDR3 has 15 residues. V lost 6 bases and J 3 bases, leaving 14 bases between the germline ends. The CDR3 protein is CASRRSSRDTGELFF. In nucleotides, the CDR3 is TGTGCCAGCAGACGGAGCAGTCGTGACACCGGGGAGCTGTTTTTT.

This sequence joins TRBV7-9 and TRBJ1-2, with 8 bases lining up with TRBD1. This CDR3 is 15 amino acids long. The trim removed 4 bases at V and 3 bases at J, leaving 7 bases unmatched. Germline V gene sequence: CDR1 SEHNR, CDR2 FQNEAQ (reference sequence). DNA of the CDR3: TGTGCCAGCAGCTCCTGGACAGGGCAGCACTATGGCTACACCTTC. Its protein product is CASSSWTGQHYGYTF.

CDR3 in amino acids: CASSLGAETGANVLTF. In nucleotides, the CDR3 is TGTGCCAGCAGCTTAGGAGCCGAAACCGGGGCCAACGTCCTGACTTTC. The chain combines TRBV7-6 with TRBJ2-6; D remains ambiguous. V lost 1 base and J 4 bases, leaving 11 bases between the germline ends. The CDR3 runs 16 residues. CDR1 is SGHVS, CDR2 FNYEAQ, per germline.

In this sample, this clonotype turned up many times. This chain joins TRBV7-6 and TRBJ1-1; no clear D. Germline V gene lookup returns CDR1 SGHVS and CDR2 FNYEAQ. Trimming removed 4 bases at V and 1 base at J, with 10 bases between. The CDR3 extends over 14 amino acids. CDR3 nucleotides: TGTGCCAGCAGCTCTGGACGGTGGAACACTGAAGCTTTCTTT. It is translated as CASSSGRWNTEAFF.